The present T cell receptor beta chain was sequenced within a study of cytomegalovirus exposure and HLA in healthy donors. This clone was observed a single time. The antigen is not known. The primer mix had 60 Vbeta and 13 Jbeta primers. The assay was immunoSEQ multiplex PCR, and TCRdb's table has in-frame clones only and misses some. The sample has approximately 110,000 clones, approximately 79% seen once; the top ten hold approximately 7.2%. Broader study findings: Most subjects had HLA-A and HLA-B alleles reportedly predicted accurately by TCR beta sequences. According to an earlier analysis, most TCR beta V segments yielded productive rearrangements about 90% or about 30% of the time.

The receptor was derived from a man aged 30 to 39 in good health and CMV-seropositive. Specimen: PBMCs.

The CDR3 nucleotides read TGTGCCAGCAGTGAATACGGGGGGCTTGATGGCTACACCTTC. Encoded protein: CASSEYGGLDGYTF. The chain has TRBV2 and TRBJ1-2; TRBD1 is a possible D gene (6 bases). Trimming took 2 bases from V and 6 from J, leaving 13 bases between them. Germline loops: CDR1 SNHLY, CDR2 FYNNEI. This CDR3 comprises 14 residues.